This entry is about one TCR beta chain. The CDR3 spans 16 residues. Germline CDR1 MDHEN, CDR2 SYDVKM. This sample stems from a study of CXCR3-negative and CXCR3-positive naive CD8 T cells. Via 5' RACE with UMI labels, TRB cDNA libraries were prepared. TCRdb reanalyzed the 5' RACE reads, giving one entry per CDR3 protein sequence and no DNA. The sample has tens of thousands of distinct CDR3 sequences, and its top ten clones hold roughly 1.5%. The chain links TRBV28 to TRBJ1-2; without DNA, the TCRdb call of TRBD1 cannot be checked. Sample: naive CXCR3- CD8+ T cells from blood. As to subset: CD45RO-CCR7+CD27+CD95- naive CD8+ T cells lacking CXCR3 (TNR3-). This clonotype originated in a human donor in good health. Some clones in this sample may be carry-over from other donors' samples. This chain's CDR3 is CASTYRGAMLGYGYTF.